These 30 T cell receptor beta chains came from one sample sequenced in a study of blood T cell repertoires in COVID-19. The table came from immunoSEQ multiplex PCR; TCRdb's copy has only in-frame clones and leaves some out. In the table there are 250,000 to 300,000 clones, around 81% of which are singletons. Sequenced sample: peripheral blood. These receptors were collected from a woman between 55 and 75 years old with active or convalescent COVID-19.

V is TRBV10-3 and J is TRBJ2-5; no firm D call. The CDR3 has 15 amino acids. V dropped 4 bases and J dropped 1 base, with 13 bases sitting between them. CDR1 is ENHRY, CDR2 SYGVKD, per germline. Written as DNA, the CDR3 is TGTGCCATCAGTGCGGATTCGGGTTTCCAAGAGACCCAGTACTTC. It is translated as CAISADSGFQETQYF.

This chain links TRBV2 with TRBJ2-1, with TRBD2 as a possible D gene (6 bases). With 5 bases removed from V and 14 bases from J, the gap between germline ends came to 10 bases. Germline CDR1 SNHLY, CDR2 FYNNEI. The CDR3 has 10 residues. The CDR3 DNA sequence: TGTGCCAGCAGTCCTTGGGGGGAGTTCTTC. This gives the protein CASSPWGEFF. Complete variable domain (other parts from reference TRBV2 and TRBJ2-1): EPEVTQTPSHQVTQMGQEVILRCVPISNHLYFYWYRQILGQKVEFLVSFYNNEISEKSEIFDDQFSVERPDGSNFTLKIRSTKLEDSAMYFCASSPWGEFFGPGTRLTVL.

This chain links TRBV4-3 with TRBJ2-7, with TRBD2 matching over 11 bases. This CDR3 comprises 17 residues. The germline gives CDR1 LGHNA, CDR2 YSLEER. V gave up 0 bases and J gave up 4 bases; unmatched junction bases: 8. The CDR3 DNA sequence: TGCGCCAGCAGCCAAGATGGGCTAGCGGGGGGAAAATACGAGCAGTACTTC. This encodes CASSQDGLAGGKYEQYF.

This chain links TRBV7-9 with TRBJ1-4; a possible D gene is TRBD1 (5 bases). Germline CDR1 reads SEHNR; CDR2 reads FQNEAQ (reference sequence). CDR3 length: 14 amino acids. Trimming left V 8 bases short and J 8 bases short, with 18 bases between. The CDR3 reads CASGAGSRREKLFF. Written as DNA, the CDR3 is TGTGCCAGCGGGGCCGGGTCTCGGAGAGAAAAACTGTTTTTT.

The chain employs TRBV6-1 and TRBJ1-1; 7 positions match TRBD1. Germline CDR1 reads MNHNS; CDR2 reads SASEGT. This CDR3 spans 14 amino acids. The junction had 9 bases not matched to a gene; V was cut back by 3 bases and J by 8 bases. The CDR3 nucleotides read TGTGCCAGCAGTGAGAGGGACAGAAGAAGCGAAGCTTTCTTT. It encodes CASSERDRRSEAFF.

The chain links TRBV25-1 to TRBJ2-5; D remains unclear. V gave up 6 bases and J gave up 1 base, with 6 bases separating them. Germline V lookup: CDR1 MGHDK, CDR2 SYGVNS. The CDR3 runs 12 residues. This CDR3 reads CASRQSQETQYF. The CDR3 nucleotides are TGTGCCAGCAGACAGAGCCAAGAGACCCAGTACTTC. Variable domain in full (rest from reference TRBV25-1 and TRBJ2-5): EADIYQTPRYLVIGTGKKITLECSQTMGHDKMYWYQQDPGMELHLIHYSYGVNSTEKGDLSSESTVSRIRTEHFPLTLESARPSHTSQYLCASRQSQETQYFGPGTRLLVL.

The V call is TRBV30, the J call TRBJ1-2; 7 nucleotides match TRBD1. The CDR3 length is 14 residues. V shed 2 bases, J shed 2 bases, and the junction held 5 bases outside the gene matches. In germline, CDR1 is GTSNPN, CDR2 SVGIG (reference sequence). DNA of the CDR3: TGTGCCTGGAGTAGCCCGGGACAGAACTATGGCTACACCTTC. Translated, it gives CAWSSPGQNYGYTF.

This sequence joins TRBV12-3 or TRBV12-4 and TRBJ2-2; D is undetermined. V lost 4 bases and J 4 bases, leaving 7 bases between the germline ends. The CDR3 consists of 13 residues. The CDR3: CASSYVRTGELFF. DNA of the CDR3: TGTGCCAGCAGTTATGTCCGCACCGGGGAGCTGTTTTTT.

The V call is TRBV11-2, the J call TRBJ1-1; no firm D call. V gave up 0 bases and J gave up 10 bases, with 12 bases separating them. Germline values: CDR1 SGHAT, CDR2 FQNNGV. This CDR3 region has 13 residues. As DNA, the CDR3 is TGTGCCAGCAGCTTAGAAATTGGTGAGAGAGCTTTCTTT. Translating it yields CASSLEIGERAFF.

The chain employs TRBV5-1 and TRBJ1-6; a weak D match, TRBD1 (6 bases). The CDR3 is 14 amino acids. Germline lookup yields CDR1 SGHRS and CDR2 YFSETQ. Trimming pared 2 bases from V and 8 bases from J, leaving 11 bases between. The CDR3 DNA reads TGCGCCAGCAGCTTACAGGGTTTTGATTCACCCCTCCACTTT. Protein: CASSLQGFDSPLHF.

The chain joins TRBV19 to TRBJ2-2; 12 positions agree with TRBD1. CDR1 is LNHDA and CDR2 is SQIVND in the germline V gene (reference sequence). V trimming: 5 bases; J trimming: 2 bases; junction bases outside the gene matches: 9. This CDR3 has 18 amino acids. The CDR3 coding sequence is TGTGCCAGTAGTTTCCCCCGGGACAGGGGGCTTAACACCGGGGAGCTGTTTTTT. Residues: CASSFPRDRGLNTGELFF. The whole variable domain, filled in from reference TRBV19 and TRBJ2-2, reads DGGITQSPKYLFRKEGQNVTLSCEQNLNHDAMYWYRQDPGQGLRLIYYSQIVNDFQKGDIAEGYSVSREKKESFPLTVTSAQKNPTAFYLCASSFPRDRGLNTGELFFGEGSRLTVL.

The CDR3 is CASSMTGSHEQFF. In DNA form, the CDR3 reads TGTGCCAGTAGTATGACAGGGAGCCATGAGCAGTTCTTC. This chain links TRBV19 with TRBJ2-1, with 7 bases aligning to TRBD1. J gave up 8 bases and V 3 bases, and 4 bases lay outside the gene matches. The V gene's germline CDR1 is LNHDA and CDR2 SQIVND (reference sequence). There are 13 residues in the CDR3.

The chain employs TRBV12-3 or TRBV12-4 and TRBJ1-2; D is unresolved. Trimming cost V 8 bases and J 8 bases, with 12 bases left between them. The length of the CDR3 is 11 residues. In DNA form, the CDR3 reads TGTGCCAGCCGAGGTGTTAAGGGCTACACCTTC. This encodes CASRGVKGYTF.

This clone was seen more than once but under ten times. The chain recombines TRBV27 with TRBJ1-6; D gene ambiguous. Germline V gives CDR1 MNHEY, CDR2 SMNVEV (reference sequence). V was shortened by 5 bases and J by 8 bases, with 13 bases between the two germline ends. The length of the CDR3 is 14 residues. This CDR3 reads CASSPLPTDSPLHF. Here the CDR3 DNA reads TGTGCCAGCAGTCCCCTCCCTACGGATTCACCCCTCCACTTT.

This clone was found a few times. This chain connects TRBV2 to TRBJ2-2; TRBD2 matches at 7 bases. The CDR3 contains 14 residues. The germline V gene has CDR1 SNHLY and CDR2 FYNNEI. V was clipped by 7 bases and J by 2 bases; unmatched bases: 4. CDR3 in amino acids: CASKAGVNTGELFF. The CDR3 nucleotides read TGTGCCAGCAAGGCGGGGGTCAACACCGGGGAGCTGTTTTTT.

The chain recombines TRBV5-4 with TRBJ2-7; 7 positions match TRBD1. Germline V gene data show CDR1 as SGHNT and CDR2 as YYREEE (reference sequence). The CDR3 is 14 amino acids. Germline trimming cut 4 bases from V and 2 bases from J; bases unmatched to any gene: 6. CDR3 DNA: TGTGCCAGCAGCGCGACAGGGCTCGCCTACGAGCAGTACTTC. Its protein is CASSATGLAYEQYF.

This chain uses TRBV27 with TRBJ1-6; D call uncertain. V was shortened by 1 base and J by 8 bases, with 9 bases between the two germline ends. The CDR3 consists of 14 residues. The germline V gene has CDR1 MNHEY and CDR2 SMNVEV (reference sequence). CDR3 nucleotide sequence: TGTGCCAGCAGTTTATACGACATCGATTCACCCCTCCACTTT. This encodes CASSLYDIDSPLHF.

This clone was picked up a small number of times. The V and J genes are TRBV7-9 and TRBJ1-6, with D tentatively TRBD1 (5 bases). Trimming took 8 bases from V and 6 from J, leaving 20 bases between them. The CDR3 sequence is 16 residues long. In germline, CDR1 is SEHNR, CDR2 FQNEAQ (reference sequence). The CDR3 DNA reads TGTGCCAGCCGCGATGAGCGGGCAGGGCGTAATTCACCCCTCCACTTT. It is translated as CASRDERAGRNSPLHF.

CDR3 protein: CASSLRGRAFNEQFF. The CDR3 DNA is TGTGCCAGCAGCTTGAGGGGGCGGGCCTTTAATGAGCAGTTCTTC. The genes are TRBV7-8 and TRBJ2-1; 7 positions agree with TRBD1. V lost 3 bases and J lost 7; bases outside the gene matches: 9. Germline CDR1 and CDR2: SGHVS and FQNEAQ. The CDR3 extends over 15 amino acids.

This sequence joins TRBV19 and TRBJ1-1; D is unclear. V was pared by 8 bases and J by 1 base, with 5 bases between. Germline assignment: CDR1 LNHDA and CDR2 SQIVND (reference sequence). The CDR3 loop spans 11 amino acids. DNA for the CDR3: TGTGCCAGTTTGAGGAACACTGAAGCTTTCTTT. Protein product: CASLRNTEAFF.

This clone was seen once. This rearrangement joins TRBV11-2 to TRBJ2-5, with 8 bases that match TRBD2. Looked up from germline, CDR1 is SGHAT and CDR2 is FQNNGV. The CDR3 runs to 17 residues. The V and J ends lost 5 bases and 4 bases, in that order; junction bases with no gene match: 15. In DNA, the CDR3 is TGTGCCAGCAGCCCGGGGGGGATGGTAAACATAGGAGAGACCCAGTACTTC. Protein sequence: CASSPGGMVNIGETQYF.

The chain uses TRBV7-2 and TRBJ2-7; 9 bases agree with TRBD1. Per germline, CDR1 SGHTA and CDR2 FQGNSA. Unmatched junction bases numbered 4, after V lost 3 bases and J lost 1 base. The CDR3 length is 15 residues. CDR3 amino acids: CASSLDRGESYEQYF. The CDR3 nucleotides read TGTGCCAGCAGCTTGGACAGGGGTGAATCCTACGAGCAGTACTTC.

This chain joins TRBV30 and TRBJ1-6; 9 bases match TRBD1. After removal of 3 bases from V and 5 bases from J, the junction contained 5 bases not matched to a gene. This CDR3 is 15 amino acids long. Germline CDR1 is GTSNPN and CDR2 is SVGIG (reference sequence). The CDR3 DNA reads TGTGCCTGGAGGGGGGGGACAGGGAATAATTCACCCCTCCACTTT. Protein sequence: CAWRGGTGNNSPLHF.

This clone was detected a few times. The V call is TRBV25-1, the J call TRBJ1-2; 8 bases map to TRBD1. This CDR3 is 13 amino acids long. The germline V gene encodes CDR1 MGHDK and CDR2 SYGVNS. V shed 3 bases and J 7 bases; nucleotides not matched to a gene: 4. The CDR3 region is CASSERDRSGYTF. CDR3 bases: TGTGCCAGCAGTGAGAGGGACAGGTCTGGCTACACCTTC.

V usage is TRBV5-1 and J usage is TRBJ2-7, with 7 bases lining up with TRBD1. The CDR3 extends over 13 amino acids. The germline CDR1 and CDR2 sequences are SGHRS and YFSETQ. The V gene end was trimmed by 2 bases and the J gene end by 2 bases; junction bases not matched to a gene: 1. The CDR3 loop reads CASSLTGAYEQYF. The CDR3 bases are TGCGCCAGCAGCTTAACAGGGGCCTACGAGCAGTACTTC.

This chain uses TRBV7-9 with TRBJ1-1; 7 bases are shared with TRBD1. The CDR3 runs to 14 residues. With V trimmed by 5 bases and J by 4 bases, 7 bases remained unmatched. Per the germline V gene, CDR1 is SEHNR and CDR2 is FQNEAQ (reference sequence). The CDR3 region is CASSRGGAGTEAFF. CDR3 nucleotide sequence: TGTGCCAGCAGCCGAGGGGGCGCGGGCACTGAAGCTTTCTTT.

The chain joins TRBV13 to TRBJ1-5, with D unclear. CDR3 length: 13 residues. V gave up 5 bases and J gave up 4 bases, with 9 bases separating them. CDR1 and CDR2 from the germline V gene are PRHDT and FYEKMQ (reference sequence). CDR3 sequence (DNA): TGTGCCAGCAGCAGAACGGGGAATCAGCCCCAGCATTTT. Residues: CASSRTGNQPQHF.

The chain has TRBV4-2 and TRBJ2-7; the D gene is possibly TRBD1 (5 bases). In germline, CDR1 is LGHNA, CDR2 YNFKEQ. V dropped 4 bases and J dropped 6 bases, with 13 bases sitting between them. The CDR3 is 13 residues long. CDR3 region: CASSPEGELEQYF. CDR3 DNA sequence: TGTGCCAGCAGCCCGGAAGGGGAACTCGAGCAGTACTTC.

The chain joins TRBV5-4 to TRBJ1-3; D is possibly TRBD1 (6 bases). V was pared by 1 base and J by 4 bases, with 15 bases between. Germline V gene data show CDR1 as SGHNT and CDR2 as YYREEE (reference sequence). The CDR3 sequence is 16 residues long. In DNA, the CDR3 is TGTGCCAGCAGCTTGCAGCGGGGGGCGACCGGAAACACCATATATTTT. Amino acid sequence: CASSLQRGATGNTIYF.

This chain uses TRBV6-5 with TRBJ2-7, with D tentatively TRBD2 (6 bases). Trimming removed 11 bases from V and 7 bases from J, with 15 bases in between. The CDR3 sequence is 11 residues long. CDR1 MNHEY and CDR2 SVGAGI come from the germline V gene. The CDR3 nucleotides are TGTGCCGCCGGGTTAGGAGGGGAGCAGTACTTC. Translation gives CAAGLGGEQYF.